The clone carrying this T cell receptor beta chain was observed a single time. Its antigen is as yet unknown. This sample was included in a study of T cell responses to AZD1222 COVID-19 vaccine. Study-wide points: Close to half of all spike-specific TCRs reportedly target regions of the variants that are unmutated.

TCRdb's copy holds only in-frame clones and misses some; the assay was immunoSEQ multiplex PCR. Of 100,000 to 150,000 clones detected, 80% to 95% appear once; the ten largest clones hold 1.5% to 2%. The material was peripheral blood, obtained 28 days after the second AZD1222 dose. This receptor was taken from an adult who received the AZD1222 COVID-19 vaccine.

The CDR3 spells CASSATSGYEQFF. The DNA of the CDR3 is TGTGCCAGCAGCGCGACTAGCGGGTATGAGCAGTTCTTC. The chain joins TRBV9 to TRBJ2-1; 10 bases are shared with TRBD2. The junction had 2 bases not matched to a gene; V was cut back by 3 bases and J by 8 bases. Germline V lookup: CDR1 SGDLS, CDR2 YYNGEE. CDR3 length equals 13 residues.